The clone carrying this T cell receptor (beta chain) was counted at least ten times. Its target is unknown. The ends were cut back, 3 bases at V and 3 bases at J, with 12 bases in the middle. Germline V gives CDR1 PRHDT, CDR2 FYEKMQ (reference sequence). The CDR3 loop spans 15 amino acids. One entry per CDR3 protein results from TCRdb running MiXCR on the 5' RACE reads. The repertoire has about 150,000 distinct CDR3 sequences, around 7.9% of them found once; the top ten carry around 11%. This entry belongs to a study of CD8 T cells in ankylosing spondylitis. Findings and limits, study-wide: Apparently characteristic of ankylosing spondylitis blood was a TCR beta motif (under ten highly homologous variants).

This clonotype was obtained from a female donor with ankylosing spondylitis or in good health (not recorded which). This chain uses TRBV13 with TRBJ1-5; D is perhaps TRBD1 (6 bases). Sequencing was performed on blood, either unsorted or a sorted T cell fraction (not recorded which). CDR3 sequence reads: CASSFRQGNNQPQHF. CDR3 coding DNA: TGTGCCAGCAGCTTTAGGCAGGGGAACAATCAGCCCCAGCATTTT.